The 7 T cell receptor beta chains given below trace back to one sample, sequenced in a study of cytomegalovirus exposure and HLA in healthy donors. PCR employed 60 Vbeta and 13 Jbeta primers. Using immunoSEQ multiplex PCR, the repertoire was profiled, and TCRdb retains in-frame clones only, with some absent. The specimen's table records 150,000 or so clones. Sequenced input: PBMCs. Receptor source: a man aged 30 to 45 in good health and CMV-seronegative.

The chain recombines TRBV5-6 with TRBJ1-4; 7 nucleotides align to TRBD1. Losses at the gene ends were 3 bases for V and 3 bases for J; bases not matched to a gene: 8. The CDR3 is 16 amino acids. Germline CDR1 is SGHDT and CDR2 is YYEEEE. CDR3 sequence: CASSSHRQGPNEKLFF. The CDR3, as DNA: TGTGCCAGCAGCTCTCACCGACAGGGACCTAATGAAAAACTGTTTTTT.

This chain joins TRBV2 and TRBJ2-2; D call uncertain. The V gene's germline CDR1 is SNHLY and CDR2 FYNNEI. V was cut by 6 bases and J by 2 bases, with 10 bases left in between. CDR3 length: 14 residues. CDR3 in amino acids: CASRGPSNTGELFF. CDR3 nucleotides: TGTGCCAGCAGGGGCCCCTCAAACACCGGGGAGCTGTTTTTT.

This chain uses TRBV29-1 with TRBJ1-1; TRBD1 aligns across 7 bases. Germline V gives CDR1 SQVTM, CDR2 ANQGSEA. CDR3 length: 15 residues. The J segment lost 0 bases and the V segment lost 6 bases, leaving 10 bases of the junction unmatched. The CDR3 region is CSVPNRGLMNTEAFF. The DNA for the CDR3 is TGCAGCGTCCCCAACAGGGGTCTTATGAACACTGAAGCTTTCTTT.

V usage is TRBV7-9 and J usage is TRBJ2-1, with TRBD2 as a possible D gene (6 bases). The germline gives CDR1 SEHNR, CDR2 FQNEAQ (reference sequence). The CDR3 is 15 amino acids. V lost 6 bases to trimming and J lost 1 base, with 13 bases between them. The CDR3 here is CASSKERVSYNEQFF. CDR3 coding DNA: TGTGCCAGCAGTAAGGAGCGGGTTTCCTACAATGAGCAGTTCTTC.

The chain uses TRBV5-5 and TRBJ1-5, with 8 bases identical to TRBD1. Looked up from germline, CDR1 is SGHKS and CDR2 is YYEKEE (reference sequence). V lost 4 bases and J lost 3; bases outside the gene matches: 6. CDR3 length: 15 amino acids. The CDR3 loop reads CASSGEGQANQPQHF. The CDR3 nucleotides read TGTGCCAGCAGCGGCGAGGGACAGGCCAATCAGCCCCAGCATTTT.

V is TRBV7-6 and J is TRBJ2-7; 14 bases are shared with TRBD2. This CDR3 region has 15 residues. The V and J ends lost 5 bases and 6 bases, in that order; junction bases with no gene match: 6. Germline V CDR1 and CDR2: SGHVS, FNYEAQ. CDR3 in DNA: TGTGCCAGCAGCCGGGGACTAGCGGGAGAGGGCGAGCAGTACTTC. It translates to CASSRGLAGEGEQYF.

CDR3 nucleotides: TGTGCCAGCAGTTACCTCTCGAGCTCTGGAAACACCATATATTTT. Its translation: CASSYLSSSGNTIYF. The V gene is TRBV6-5, the J gene TRBJ1-3; the D is unclear. Between the trimmed V and J ends, which lost 2 bases and 0 bases, there was a span of 8 bases. Germline V gives CDR1 MNHEY, CDR2 SVGAGI. The CDR3 contains 15 residues.